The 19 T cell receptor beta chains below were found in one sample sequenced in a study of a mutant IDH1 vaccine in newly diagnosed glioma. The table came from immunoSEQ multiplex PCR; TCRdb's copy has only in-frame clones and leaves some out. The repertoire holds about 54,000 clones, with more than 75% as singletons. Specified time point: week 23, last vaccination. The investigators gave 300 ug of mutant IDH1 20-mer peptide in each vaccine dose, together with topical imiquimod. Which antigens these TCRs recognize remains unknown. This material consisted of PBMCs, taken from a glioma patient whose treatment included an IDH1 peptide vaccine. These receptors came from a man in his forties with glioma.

Written as DNA, the CDR3 is TGTGCCAGCAGTTTAGGGTCTGGGTATAAGCCCCAGCATTTT. Translation: CASSLGSGYKPQHF. This chain links TRBV27 with TRBJ1-5; the D is unclear. CDR1 and CDR2 from the germline V gene are MNHEY and SMNVEV (reference sequence). Trimming took off 2 bases at V and 8 bases at J, with 13 bases between the two ends. This CDR3 comprises 14 residues.

The CDR3: CASTTPSGSYEQYF. In DNA, the CDR3 is TGCGCCAGCACGACCCCTAGCGGCTCCTACGAGCAGTACTTC. The V gene is TRBV10-2, the J gene TRBJ2-7, with TRBD2 matching over 7 bases. This CDR3 has 14 residues. The trim removed 7 bases at V and 0 bases at J, leaving 6 bases unmatched. Germline V lookup: CDR1 WSHSY, CDR2 SAAADI.

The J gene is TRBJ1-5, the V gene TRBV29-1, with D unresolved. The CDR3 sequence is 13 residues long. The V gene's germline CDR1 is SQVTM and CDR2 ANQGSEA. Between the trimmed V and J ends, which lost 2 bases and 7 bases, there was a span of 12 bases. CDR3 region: CSVEITVNQPQHF. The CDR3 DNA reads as TGCAGCGTTGAAATAACAGTAAACCAGCCCCAGCATTTT. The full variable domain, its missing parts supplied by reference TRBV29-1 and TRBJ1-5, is SAVISQKPSRDICQRGTSLTIQCQVDSQVTMMFWYRQQPGQSLTLIATANQGSEATYESGFVIDKFPISRPNLTFSTLTVSNMSPEDSSIYLCSVEITVNQPQHFGDGTRLSIL.

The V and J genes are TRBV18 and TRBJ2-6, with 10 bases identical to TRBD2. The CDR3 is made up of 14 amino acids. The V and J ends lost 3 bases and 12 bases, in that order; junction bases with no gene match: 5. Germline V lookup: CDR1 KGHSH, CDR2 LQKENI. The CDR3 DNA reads TGTGCCAGCTCACCGGGACTAGCGTGGCGCGTCCTGACTTTC. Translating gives CASSPGLAWRVLTF.

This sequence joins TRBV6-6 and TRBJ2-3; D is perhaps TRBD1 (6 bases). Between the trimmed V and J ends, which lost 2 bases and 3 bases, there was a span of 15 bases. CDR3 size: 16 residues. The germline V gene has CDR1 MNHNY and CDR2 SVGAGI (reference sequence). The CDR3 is CASSYPSGQGTDTQYF. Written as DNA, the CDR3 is TGTGCCAGCAGTTACCCCTCGGGTCAGGGGACAGATACGCAGTATTTT.

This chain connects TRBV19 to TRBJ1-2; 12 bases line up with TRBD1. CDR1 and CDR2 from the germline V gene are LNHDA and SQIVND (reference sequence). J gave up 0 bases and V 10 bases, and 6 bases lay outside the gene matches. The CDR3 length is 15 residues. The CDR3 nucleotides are TGTGCCACCTGGGACAGGGGGCGAACTAACTATGGCTACACCTTC. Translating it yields CATWDRGRTNYGYTF.

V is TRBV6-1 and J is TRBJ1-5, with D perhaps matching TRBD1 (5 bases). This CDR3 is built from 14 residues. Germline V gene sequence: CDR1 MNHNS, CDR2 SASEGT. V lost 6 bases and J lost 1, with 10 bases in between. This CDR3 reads CASSRGLSNQPQHF. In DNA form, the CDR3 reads TGTGCCAGCAGCCGGGGGTTGAGCAATCAGCCCCAGCATTTT.

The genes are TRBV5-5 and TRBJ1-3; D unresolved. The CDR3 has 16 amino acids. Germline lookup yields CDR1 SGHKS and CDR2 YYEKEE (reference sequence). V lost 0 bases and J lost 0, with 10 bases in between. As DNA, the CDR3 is TGTGCCAGCAGCTTGGAGGGTTCACCCTCTGGAAACACCATATATTTT. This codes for CASSLEGSPSGNTIYF.

The DNA of the CDR3 is TGCGCCAGCAGCCAAGATCTTCCAGCGACCTCCTACAATGAGCAGTTCTTC. Protein: CASSQDLPATSYNEQFF. This chain links TRBV4-3 with TRBJ2-1; no definite D call. Germline V gives CDR1 LGHNA, CDR2 YSLEER. The germline V and J ends were trimmed by 0 bases and 0 bases, with 12 bases remaining between them. This CDR3 region has 17 residues.

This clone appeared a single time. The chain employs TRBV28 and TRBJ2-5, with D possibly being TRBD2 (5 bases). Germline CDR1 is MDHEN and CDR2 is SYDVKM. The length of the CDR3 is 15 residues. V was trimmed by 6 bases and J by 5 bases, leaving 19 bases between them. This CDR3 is CASSTVNGGGETQYF. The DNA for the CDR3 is TGTGCCAGCAGCACGGTAAATGGAGGAGGTGAGACCCAGTACTTC.

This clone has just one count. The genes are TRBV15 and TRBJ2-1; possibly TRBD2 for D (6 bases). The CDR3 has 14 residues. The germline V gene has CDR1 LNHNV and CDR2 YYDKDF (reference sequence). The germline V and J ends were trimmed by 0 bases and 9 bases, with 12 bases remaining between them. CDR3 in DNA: TGTGCCACCAGCAGAGATTCGGGGCGGGGTGAGCAGTTCTTC. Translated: CATSRDSGRGEQFF.

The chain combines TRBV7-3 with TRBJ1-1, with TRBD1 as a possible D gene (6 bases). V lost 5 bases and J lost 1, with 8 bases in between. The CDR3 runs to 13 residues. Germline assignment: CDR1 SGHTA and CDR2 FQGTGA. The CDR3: CASSVQGNTEAFF. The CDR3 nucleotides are TGTGCCAGCAGCGTACAGGGGAACACTGAAGCTTTCTTT.

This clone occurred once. In nucleotides, the CDR3 is TGTGCCAGCAGTTTAAAGGATACGCAGTATTTT. Translated: CASSLKDTQYF. The V call is TRBV28, the J call TRBJ2-3; D gene ambiguous. The V gene's germline CDR1 is MDHEN and CDR2 SYDVKM. The CDR3 consists of 11 residues. The V end was cut by 2 bases, the J end by 6 bases, with 3 bases between.

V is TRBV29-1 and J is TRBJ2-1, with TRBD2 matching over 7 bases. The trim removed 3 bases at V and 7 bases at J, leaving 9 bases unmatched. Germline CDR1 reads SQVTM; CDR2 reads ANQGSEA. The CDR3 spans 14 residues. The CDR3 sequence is CSVDGGRVKNEQFF. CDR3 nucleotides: TGCAGCGTTGATGGTGGGAGGGTAAAGAATGAGCAGTTCTTC.

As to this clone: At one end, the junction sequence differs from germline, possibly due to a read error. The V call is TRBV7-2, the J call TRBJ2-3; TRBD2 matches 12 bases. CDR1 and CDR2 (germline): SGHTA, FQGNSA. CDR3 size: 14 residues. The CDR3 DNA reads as TGTGCCAGCAGCCTAGCGGGAGGGGCAGATACGCAGTATTTT. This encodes CASSLAGGADTQYF.

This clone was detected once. In DNA, the CDR3 is TGTGCCAGCAGTTTAATGGGGGCCGAGAACATTCAGTACTTC. Protein sequence: CASSLMGAENIQYF. V is TRBV27 and J is TRBJ2-4; D perhaps matches TRBD1 (6 bases). Germline-derived CDR1 and CDR2 are MNHEY and SMNVEV (reference sequence). The CDR3 runs 14 residues. V was trimmed by 2 bases and J by 7 bases, leaving 12 bases between them.

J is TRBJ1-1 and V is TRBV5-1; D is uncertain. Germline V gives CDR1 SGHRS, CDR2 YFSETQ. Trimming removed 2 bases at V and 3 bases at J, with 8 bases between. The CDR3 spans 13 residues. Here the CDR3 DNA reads TGCGCCAGCAGCTTCCGCCAGGACACTGAAGCTTTCTTT. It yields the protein CASSFRQDTEAFF.

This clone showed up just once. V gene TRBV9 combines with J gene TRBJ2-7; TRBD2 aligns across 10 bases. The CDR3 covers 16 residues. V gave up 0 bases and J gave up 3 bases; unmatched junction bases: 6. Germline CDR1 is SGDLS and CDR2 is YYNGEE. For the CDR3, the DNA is TGTGCCAGCAGCGTAGTCGGGACTAGCGATCGCTACGAGCAGTACTTC. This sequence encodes CASSVVGTSDRYEQYF.

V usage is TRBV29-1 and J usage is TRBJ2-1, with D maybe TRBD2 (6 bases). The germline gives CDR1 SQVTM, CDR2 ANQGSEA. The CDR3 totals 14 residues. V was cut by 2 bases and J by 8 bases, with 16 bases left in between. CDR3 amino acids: CSVELGLTMDEQFF. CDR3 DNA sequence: TGCAGCGTTGAACTAGGACTAACAATGGATGAGCAGTTCTTC.